Ten or more counts support the clone carrying this TCR beta chain. Antigen specificity is unknown. Investigators amplified TCR beta CDR3 regions from RNA transcripts. A first-round RT-PCR used HTBI primers, followed by a second-round multiplex PCR. TCRdb re-derived calls from the multiplex PCR reads in MiXCR, one entry per CDR3 protein. Of 350,000 to 400,000 distinct CDR3 sequences listed, 15% to 20% are singletons. This record belongs to a study of Graves' ophthalmopathy and Graves' hyperthyroidism. Whole-study findings and limits: As the model predicted ophthalmopathy progression, it achieved a sensitivity of 70.59% and a specificity of approximately 72%.

Patients with other autoimmune diseases, uncontrolled infections, pregnancy or lactation were excluded. Sequencing was carried out using peripheral blood. The TCR was taken from a woman aged 18-29 years with Graves' ophthalmopathy.

CDR3 region: CASANSDQMEQYF. The CDR3 DNA reads as TGTGCCAGCGCTAATTCGGACCAGATGGAGCAGTACTTC. The rearrangement joins TRBV6-9 to TRBJ2-7; D is ambiguous. Germline values: CDR1 MNHGY, CDR2 SVAAGI. V shed 8 bases and J shed 7 bases, with 18 bases lying between them. There are 13 residues in the CDR3.